What follows describes a single T cell receptor (beta chain). The sample originates from a study of blood T cell repertoires in COVID-19. V was pared by 4 bases and J by 5 bases, with 11 bases of the junction left unmatched. CDR1 KGHSH and CDR2 LQKENI come from the germline V gene. This CDR3 contains 16 residues. The table came from immunoSEQ multiplex PCR; TCRdb's copy has only in-frame clones and leaves some out. This sample has around 94,000 clones, with about 86% found just once. This sequence joins TRBV18 and TRBJ2-5; 9 bases are shared with TRBD1. The source material was peripheral blood. This TCR came from a man aged 80 or over with acute or convalescent COVID-19. The CDR3 DNA reads TGTGCCAGCTCACAACTTGGGACAGGGTTGACGGAGACCCAGTACTTC. Translation: CASSQLGTGLTETQYF.